The 21 T cell receptor beta chains below were found in one sample sequenced in a study of blood T cell repertoires in COVID-19. Clones were read by immunoSEQ multiplex PCR, and TCRdb kept only the in-frame ones, dropping some. Of roughly 250,000 clones detected, around 85% appear once; the ten largest clones hold around 3%. The sequencing sample was made of PBMCs or T cells enriched from blood (not recorded which). These receptors came from a woman between 40 and 50 years old with acute COVID-19.

Turning to this clone: At one end, the junction sequence differs from germline, possibly due to a read error. The chain combines TRBV5-1 with TRBJ2-7, with D perhaps matching TRBD1 (5 bases). This CDR3 has 14 amino acids. Germline V gene sequence: CDR1 SGHRS, CDR2 YFSETQ. The DNA of the CDR3 is TGCGCCAGCGGCTTAGGGGCCTCCGAATACGAGCAGTACTTC. Translation gives CASGLGASEYEQYF. Full variable domain (missing parts from reference TRBV5-1 and TRBJ2-7): KAGVTQTPRYLIKTRGQQVTLSCSPISGHRSVSWYQQTPGQGLQFLFEYFSETQRNKGNFPGRFSGRQFSNSRSEMNVSTLELGDSALYLCASGLGASEYEQYFGPGTRLTVT.

V usage is TRBV11-3 and J usage is TRBJ1-2, with a weak D call TRBD1 (5 bases). Trimming took 5 bases from V and 1 from J, leaving 23 bases between them. Per the germline V gene, CDR1 is SGHNT and CDR2 is YENEEA. The CDR3 has 18 residues. The CDR3 DNA reads TGTGCCAGCAGCGTAATAGGGACTACTTCAAGCCTTAACTATGGCTACACCTTC. This sequence encodes CASSVIGTTSSLNYGYTF.

CDR3 DNA sequence: TGTGCTAGTGGTTTGGGTAAGACTAGCGGGATAGGAGGCGAGCAGTACTTC. This codes for CASGLGKTSGIGGEQYF. The chain is built from TRBV12-5 and TRBJ2-7, with 11 bases lining up with TRBD2. J gave up 6 bases and V 1 base, and 11 bases lay outside the gene matches. Germline V gene sequence: CDR1 LGHNT, CDR2 FRNRAP. The CDR3 totals 17 residues.

This clone was found a few times. The V call is TRBV19, the J call TRBJ1-3; TRBD1 might be the D (5 bases). Germline loops: CDR1 LNHDA, CDR2 SQIVND (reference sequence). V was shortened by 1 base and J by 8 bases, with 9 bases between the two germline ends. The CDR3 extends over 13 amino acids. The CDR3 DNA reads as TGTGCCAGTAGTATAGGTTGGGGCGACACCATATATTTT. This codes for CASSIGWGDTIYF. Full variable domain (rest looked up from reference TRBV19 and TRBJ1-3): DGGITQSPKYLFRKEGQNVTLSCEQNLNHDAMYWYRQDPGQGLRLIYYSQIVNDFQKGDIAEGYSVSREKKESFPLTVTSAQKNPTAFYLCASSIGWGDTIYFGEGSWLTVV.

The J gene is TRBJ2-7, the V gene TRBV10-3, with TRBD2 matching 13 bases. The CDR3 extends over 16 amino acids. Germline CDR1 ENHRY, CDR2 SYGVKD. V gave up 6 bases and J gave up 7 bases; unmatched junction bases: 12. CDR3: CAISKKTGLAGEEQYF. The CDR3, as DNA: TGTGCCATCAGCAAGAAAACTGGACTAGCGGGAGAGGAGCAGTACTTC.

The rearrangement uses TRBV19 and TRBJ2-1; 8 bases map to TRBD2. Germline CDR1 reads LNHDA; CDR2 reads SQIVND (reference sequence). After removal of 6 bases from V and 13 bases from J, the junction contained 14 bases not matched to a gene. The CDR3 has 14 amino acids. The CDR3 sequence: CASSPRRDGREQFF. CDR3 nucleotide sequence: TGTGCCAGTAGCCCACGCCGGGACGGGAGGGAACAGTTCTTC. Full variable domain (remainder filled in from reference TRBV19 and TRBJ2-1): DGGITQSPKYLFRKEGQNVTLSCEQNLNHDAMYWYRQDPGQGLRLIYYSQIVNDFQKGDIAEGYSVSREKKESFPLTVTSAQKNPTAFYLCASSPRRDGREQFFGPGTRLTVL.

V is TRBV19 and J is TRBJ1-1; TRBD1 agrees at 7 bases. The CDR3 has 13 amino acids. Unmatched junction bases numbered 5, after V lost 5 bases and J lost 5 bases. Germline loops: CDR1 LNHDA, CDR2 SQIVND (reference sequence). The chain's CDR3 is CASSATGWTEAFF. The DNA for the CDR3 is TGTGCCAGTAGTGCGACAGGGTGGACTGAAGCTTTCTTT.

V usage is TRBV27 and J usage is TRBJ2-2; no clear D gene. The CDR3 totals 12 residues. Looked up from germline, CDR1 is MNHEY and CDR2 is SMNVEV (reference sequence). Trimming took off 3 bases at V and 6 bases at J, with 5 bases between the two ends. The CDR3 sequence is CASSLIAGELFF. The CDR3 region has the DNA TGTGCCAGCAGTTTGATAGCCGGGGAGCTGTTTTTT.

The chain carries TRBV30 and TRBJ2-7; TRBD2 agrees at 9 bases. The germline CDR1 and CDR2 sequences are GTSNPN and SVGIG (reference sequence). This CDR3 is 14 amino acids long. Trimming cost V 1 base and J 7 bases; bases outside gene matches: 8. The CDR3 protein is CAWSALAGAGEQYF. DNA for the CDR3: TGTGCCTGGAGTGCATTAGCGGGAGCGGGGGAGCAGTACTTC.

The CDR3 here is CASSRALAASTDTQYF. CDR3 DNA: TGTGCCAGCAGCCGCGCCCTAGCGGCTAGCACAGATACGCAGTATTTT. V is TRBV3-1 (or the pseudogene TRBV3-2) and J is TRBJ2-3; the match to TRBD2 covers 7 bases. V was clipped by 4 bases and J by 0 bases; unmatched bases: 7. The V gene's germline CDR1 is LGHDT and CDR2 YNNKEL (reference sequence). The CDR3 extends over 16 amino acids.

The V call is TRBV27, the J call TRBJ2-2; 7 nucleotides match TRBD1. Germline V CDR1 and CDR2: MNHEY, SMNVEV (reference sequence). Germline trimming cut 1 base from V and 6 bases from J; bases unmatched to any gene: 8. The CDR3 is 16 residues long. CDR3 in amino acids: CASSLFLTGNPGELFF. The CDR3 DNA follows: TGTGCCAGCAGTTTATTCTTGACAGGGAATCCCGGGGAGCTGTTTTTT.

This chain joins TRBV5-1 and TRBJ2-7; 9 bases line up with TRBD1. The junction had 5 bases not matched to a gene; V was cut back by 2 bases and J by 5 bases. Germline V gene lookup returns CDR1 SGHRS and CDR2 YFSETQ. The CDR3 has 14 residues. This chain's CDR3 is CASSLSGTGNEQYF. In nucleotides, the CDR3 is TGCGCCAGCAGCTTATCCGGGACAGGGAACGAGCAGTACTTC.

This chain connects TRBV21-1 to TRBJ2-5; TRBD1 reflects the table's D call only, with no check against the DNA. TRBV21-1 is a known pseudogene. CDR3 size: 15 residues. The CDR3 DNA is TGTGCCAGCAGCCTCCGAGGGGACAGGGGGGAGACCCAGTACTTC. It translates to CASSLRGDRGETQYF.

J is TRBJ1-6 and V is TRBV28, with TRBD1 matching over 7 bases. The CDR3 extends over 12 amino acids. V lost 9 bases and J lost 10; bases outside the gene matches: 6. Germline assignment: CDR1 MDHEN and CDR2 SYDVKM. The CDR3: CASRQGRSPLHF. The DNA for the CDR3 is TGTGCCAGTCGACAGGGCCGATCACCCCTCCACTTT.

This sequence joins TRBV13 and TRBJ2-5; 11 positions match TRBD1. CDR1 is PRHDT, CDR2 FYEKMQ, per germline (reference sequence). This CDR3 is built from 20 residues. V lost 7 bases, J lost 4 bases, and 23 bases stayed unmatched. The CDR3 spells CASTRTGGLLGRERGETQYF. DNA of the CDR3: TGTGCCAGCACCAGGACAGGGGGCCTCCTGGGGCGGGAGCGGGGAGAGACCCAGTACTTC.

The gene calls are TRBV7-8 and TRBJ2-7, with D tentatively TRBD2 (6 bases). CDR1 and CDR2 (germline): SGHVS, FQNEAQ. The ends were cut back, 1 base at V and 6 bases at J, with 22 bases in the middle. This CDR3 is 17 amino acids long. The CDR3 protein is CASSLGDFVGMRTEQYF. DNA for the CDR3: TGTGCCAGCAGCTTAGGGGACTTCGTCGGGATGAGAACCGAGCAGTACTTC.

This rearrangement joins TRBV3-1 (or the pseudogene TRBV3-2) to TRBJ2-1; no clear D. V gave up 0 bases and J gave up 5 bases, with 5 bases separating them. CDR3 length equals 13 residues. The germline CDR1 and CDR2 sequences are LGHDT and YNNKEL (reference sequence). The CDR3 DNA sequence: TGTGCCAGCAGCCAAGATCGGGACAATGAGCAGTTCTTC. It translates to CASSQDRDNEQFF.

In its sample, this clone was seen once. The chain employs TRBV12-3 or TRBV12-4 and TRBJ1-5; D gene ambiguous. This CDR3 region has 13 residues. Between the trimmed V and J ends, which lost 5 bases and 6 bases, there was a span of 11 bases. The CDR3 spells CASSARPGQPQHF. CDR3 in DNA: TGTGCCAGCAGTGCCCGCCCGGGTCAGCCCCAGCATTTT.

The gene calls are TRBV3-1 (or the pseudogene TRBV3-2) and TRBJ2-7; 14 bases map to TRBD2. The CDR3 loop spans 15 amino acids. V lost 0 bases and J lost 12; bases outside the gene matches: 7. The germline V gene encodes CDR1 LGHDT and CDR2 YNNKEL (reference sequence). The CDR3 nucleotides read TGTGCCAGCAGCCAAGATCAAGGACTAGCGGGAGGCGTGTACTTC. Translated: CASSQDQGLAGGVYF.

V gene TRBV7-3 combines with J gene TRBJ2-1; perhaps TRBD1 as D (6 bases). With 4 bases removed from V and 0 bases from J, the gap between germline ends came to 13 bases. The CDR3 loop spans 16 amino acids. Germline assignment: CDR1 SGHTA and CDR2 FQGTGA. CDR3 sequence reads: CASSSTGTSSYNEQFF. DNA for the CDR3: TGTGCCAGCAGCTCCACAGGGACGAGCTCCTACAATGAGCAGTTCTTC.

The J gene is TRBJ2-1, the V gene TRBV6-4; 8 bases are shared with TRBD2. Losses at the gene ends were 1 base for V and 9 bases for J; bases not matched to a gene: 2. The germline V gene has CDR1 MRHNA and CDR2 SNTAGT. The CDR3 contains 13 residues. In nucleotides, the CDR3 is TGTGCCAGCAGTGACTACCGGGGGGGTGAGCAGTTCTTC. Residues: CASSDYRGGEQFF.